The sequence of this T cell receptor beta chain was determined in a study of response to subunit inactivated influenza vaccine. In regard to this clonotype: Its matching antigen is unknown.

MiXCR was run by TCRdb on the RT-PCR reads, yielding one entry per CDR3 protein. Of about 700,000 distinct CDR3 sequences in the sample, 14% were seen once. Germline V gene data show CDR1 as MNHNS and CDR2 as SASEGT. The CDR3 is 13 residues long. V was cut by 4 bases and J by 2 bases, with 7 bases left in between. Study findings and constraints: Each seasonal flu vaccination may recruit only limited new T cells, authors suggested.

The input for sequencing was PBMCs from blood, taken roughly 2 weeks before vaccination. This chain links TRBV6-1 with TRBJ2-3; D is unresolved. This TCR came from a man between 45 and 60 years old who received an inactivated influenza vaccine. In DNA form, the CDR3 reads TGTGCCAGCAGTGTTGAGAACACAGATACGCAGTATTTT. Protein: CASSVENTDTQYF.